A selection of T cell receptor beta chains follows, all from one sample in a study of beta chain features in type 1 diabetes. This table comes from immunoSEQ multiplex PCR, and its TCRdb copy is limited to in-frame clones, with some not included. Of 500,000 to 650,000 clones in the sample, around 12% are singletons; the top ten hold around 0.12%. The source material was naive CD4+ T cells from blood. These TCRs come from a man in his thirties or forties with type 1 diabetes. The CDR3 runs from the conserved cysteine through the conserved F or W. Fields, in order: clone size, D gene, J gene, V gene, CDR3 protein, CDR3 DNA. The D gene is left open where the match is weak. Clone size, where shown, is once, few, many, or a class for clones that have expanded.

>few|NA|TRBJ1-5|TRBV12-5
CASGLEDQPQHF
TGTGCTAGTGGTTTGGAGGACCAGCCCCAGCATTTT
>few|TRBD1|TRBJ1-1|TRBV5-1
CASSRGQGHAEAFF
TGCGCCAGCAGCCGGGGACAGGGCCACGCTGAAGCTTTCTTT
>NA|NA|TRBJ2-1|TRBV11-2
CASSPGDGNEQFF
TGTGCCAGCAGCCCGGGGGACGGCAATGAGCAGTTCTTC
>NA|NA|TRBJ2-3|TRBV7-3
CASSPEGDTQYF
TGTGCCAGCAGCCCGGAGGGAGATACGCAGTATTTT
>few|NA|TRBJ1-2|TRBV2
CASSEQMGSRIPQGYTF
TGTGCCAGCAGTGAACAGATGGGCAGCAGAATACCACAGGGCTACACCTTC
>few|NA|TRBJ2-6|TRBV7-9
CASSPTTGYRSGANVLTF
TGTGCCAGCAGCCCGACGACAGGTTACCGCTCTGGGGCCAACGTCCTGACTTTC
>NA|NA|TRBJ1-6|TRBV6-5
CASSKTGNYNSPLHF
TGTGCCAGCAGCAAGACGGGAAACTATAATTCACCCCTCCACTTT
>NA|NA|TRBJ2-2|TRBV7-3
CASSLDSGTGELFF
TGTGCCAGCAGCCTGGACAGTGGCACCGGGGAGCTGTTTTTT
>NA|NA|TRBJ2-5|TRBV29-1
CSLVQDSGETQYF
TGCAGCCTCGTGCAGGATTCGGGGGAGACCCAGTACTTC
>few|NA|TRBJ1-5|TRBV18
CASSPGGSEQPQHF
TGTGCCAGCTCCCCCGGGGGATCAGAGCAGCCCCAGCATTTT
>NA|NA|TRBJ1-2|TRBV5-1
CASSPAGGGYTF
TGCGCCAGCAGCCCTGCTGGGGGTGGCTACACCTTC
>few|NA|TRBJ1-4|TRBV7-9
CASSLAPPGRQEKLFF
TGTGCCAGCAGCTTAGCCCCTCCAGGGCGGCAAGAAAAACTGTTTTTT
>few|NA|TRBJ2-6|TRBV19
CASRRTVGANVLTF
TGTGCCAGTAGGAGGACAGTTGGGGCCAACGTCCTGACTTTC
>NA|NA|TRBJ1-2|TRBV6-6
CASTRQVAYGYTF
TGTGCCAGCACACGACAGGTGGCCTATGGCTACACCTTC
>few|TRBD1|TRBJ2-7|TRBV6-6
CAGGTGIYEQYF
TGTGCCGGAGGGACAGGAATTTACGAGCAGTACTTC
>few|NA|TRBJ2-4|TRBV7-2
CASTSSLAKNIQYF
TGTGCCAGCACCTCCTCGTTAGCCAAAAACATTCAGTACTTC
>NA|NA|TRBJ1-2|TRBV6-6
CASSGQGRNYGYTF
TGTGCCAGCAGTGGGCAGGGGAGGAACTATGGCTACACCTTC
>few|NA|TRBJ2-5|TRBV7-9
CASSLLVEETQYF
TGTGCCAGCAGCTTACTAGTAGAGGAGACCCAGTACTTC
>NA|NA|TRBJ1-2|TRBV25-1
CASSEGDGGRYGYTF
TGTGCCAGCAGTGAGGGGGATGGGGGCCGCTATGGCTACACCTTC
>few|TRBD1|TRBJ2-3|TRBV6-1
CASSQATPGQGATDTQYF
TGTGCCAGCAGTCAAGCAACACCGGGACAGGGGGCTACAGATACGCAGTATTTT
>NA|TRBD1|TRBJ2-1|TRBV9
CASSLHRGTPGNEQFF
TGTGCCAGCAGCCTCCACAGGGGTACTCCTGGCAATGAGCAGTTCTTC
>few|NA|TRBJ2-1|TRBV6-1
CASSEGKAYKFF
TGTGCCAGCAGTGAAGGGAAGGCGTACAAGTTCTTC
>NA|NA|TRBJ1-5|TRBV4-1
CASSQELATSNQPQHF
TGCGCCAGCAGCCAAGAATTGGCTACTAGCAATCAGCCCCAGCATTTT
>NA|TRBD1|TRBJ1-6|TRBV28
CATGTGPSWNSPLHF
TGTGCCACGGGGACAGGGCCGTCTTGGAATTCACCCCTCCACTTT
>few|TRBD1|TRBJ2-1|TRBV11-2
CASSVDRVGWNEQFF
TGTGCCAGCAGCGTGGACAGGGTGGGTTGGAATGAGCAGTTCTTC
>few|TRBD2|TRBJ2-5|TRBV10-3
CAISDKRGELQETQYF
TGTGCCATCAGTGATAAGCGGGGAGAATTACAAGAGACCCAGTACTTC
>NA|TRBD1|TRBJ2-7|TRBV29-1
CSVGGQGAEQYF
TGCAGCGTTGGGGGACAGGGAGCCGAGCAGTACTTC
>NA|NA|TRBJ2-5|TRBV19
CASSQGPAQETQYF
TGTGCCAGTTCTCAGGGGCCAGCCCAAGAGACCCAGTACTTC
>NA|NA|TRBJ1-5|TRBV27
CASSLGGTQHF
TGTGCCAGCAGTTTAGGAGGGACCCAGCATTTT
>NA|TRBD2|TRBJ2-1|TRBV6-5
CASSYASGGINEQFF
TGTGCCAGCAGTTATGCTAGCGGGGGGATCAATGAGCAGTTCTTC
>NA|NA|TRBJ2-1|TRBV18
CASSPPNVGGHEQFF
TGTGCCAGCTCACCACCGAATGTCGGGGGGCATGAGCAGTTCTTC
>NA|NA|TRBJ2-5|TRBV10-3
CAISESAGNPETQYF
TGTGCCATCAGTGAGTCTGCGGGGAATCCGGAGACCCAGTACTTC
>NA|NA|TRBJ1-4|TRBV4-3
CASSQDALRMVGSKLFF
TGCGCCAGCAGCCAAGATGCTTTGAGGATGGTCGGCTCAAAACTGTTTTTT
>NA|NA|TRBJ2-3|TRBV7-2
CASSLGFSDTQYF
TGTGCCAGCAGCTTGGGCTTTTCAGATACGCAGTATTTT
>NA|TRBD1|TRBJ2-6|TRBV7-3
CASSPQGSGANVLTF
TGTGCCAGCAGCCCACAGGGGTCTGGGGCCAACGTCCTGACTTTC
>few|NA|TRBJ2-2|TRBV11-2
CASSLVLGELFF
TGTGCCAGCAGCTTAGTTCTCGGGGAGCTGTTTTTT
>NA|TRBD1|TRBJ2-7|TRBV28
CASIGRDRTSYEQYF
TGTGCCAGCATCGGTAGGGACAGGACCTCCTACGAGCAGTACTTC
>few|NA|TRBJ2-5|TRBV18
CASSPVEETQYF
TGTGCCAGCTCACCAGTGGAAGAGACCCAGTACTTC
>NA|TRBD2|TRBJ2-3|TRBV4-2
CASSPALAGAGDTQYF
TGTGCCAGCAGCCCCGCACTAGCGGGGGCTGGAGATACGCAGTATTTT